The rows below give T cell receptor beta chains drawn from one sample of a study of human T cells and chemical hapten exposure. MiXCR, applied by TCRdb to the RACE reads, yields one record per CDR3 protein. The sample records 100,000 to 150,000 distinct CDR3 sequences, approximately 9.1% being singletons. The specimen sequenced was whole blood. Receptors originate from a male donor in good health. Some clones in this sample may be carry-over from other donors' samples. CDR3s include the opening cysteine and the closing phenylalanine or tryptophan. A D gene is named only where the DNA matches it firmly. Some rows mark clone size as missing; the rest say once, few, many or name a class of expanded clone.

NA	TRBV10-3	TRBJ1-2	NA	TGTGCCATCAGTGACTTCTATGGCTACACCTTC	CAISDFYGYTF
TRBD1	TRBV27	TRBJ1-2	NA	TGTGCCAGCAGTCCCCAAGGACAGGTAGTCTATGGCTACACCTTC	CASSPQGQVVYGYTF
TRBD1	TRBV6-1	TRBJ1-1	NA	TGTGCCAGCAGGGGGGACAGGAACACTGAAGCTTTCTTT	CASRGDRNTEAFF
TRBD1	TRBV20-1	TRBJ1-2	many	TGCAGCTACAGGGGTAACTATGGCTACACCTTC	CSYRGNYGYTF
NA	TRBV29-1	TRBJ2-1	many	TGCAGCGGGGCGCAAGGGAACAATGAGCAGTTCTTC	CSGAQGNNEQFF
TRBD1	TRBV6-2/TRBV6-3	TRBJ2-2	many	TGTGCCAGCAGCCTGACAGGGACGAACACCGGGGAGCTGTTTTTT	CASSLTGTNTGELFF
NA	TRBV12-3/TRBV12-4	TRBJ2-7	NA	TGTGCCAGCAGTTTAGCGGGGGCCAACTCCTACGAGCAGTACTTC	CASSLAGANSYEQYF
TRBD1	TRBV9	TRBJ1-1	NA	TGTGCCAGCAGCGCGGGACAGGGGAACACTGAAGCTTTCTTT	CASSAGQGNTEAFF
NA	TRBV7-3	TRBJ2-3	NA	TGTGCCAGCAGCTTAAGTAACCTTTCACCACTAGATACGCAGTATTTT	CASSLSNLSPLDTQYF
TRBD1	TRBV29-1	TRBJ1-2	few	TGCAGCGTGGGACGACAGGGAGCCCTAAGCTACACCTTC	CSVGRQGALSYTF
TRBD2	TRBV10-3	TRBJ2-7	NA	TGTGCCATCAGTAGGGGACTAGCGGGAGGGCACGAGCAGTACTTC	CAISRGLAGGHEQYF
NA	TRBV7-9	TRBJ1-1	NA	TGTGCCAGCAGCCGAACAGGTAATGGGAACACTGAAGCTTTCTTT	CASSRTGNGNTEAFF
NA	TRBV3-1	TRBJ1-5	few	TGTGCCAGCAGCTCAAGACGTAGCAATCAGCCCCAGCATTTT	CASSSRRSNQPQHF
NA	TRBV5-1	TRBJ2-1	few	TGCGCCAGCAGCTTGTCAGGTAGCGGCCACAATGAGCAGTTCTTC	CASSLSGSGHNEQFF
NA	TRBV24-1	TRBJ2-7	NA	TGTGCCACCAGTGACGGTCCACTAGATTCCTACGAGCAGTACTTC	CATSDGPLDSYEQYF
TRBD1	TRBV6-5	TRBJ1-1	few	TGTGCCAGCAGTTTCGACAGGGTTTGGAACACTGAAGCTTTCTTT	CASSFDRVWNTEAFF
NA	TRBV4-1	TRBJ2-1	many	TGCGCCAGCAGCCAAGATGCAGTTCCCAATGAGCAGTTCTTC	CASSQDAVPNEQFF
TRBD2	TRBV7-6	TRBJ2-7	NA	TGTGCCAGCAGCTTAGCAGGACTAGCGGGGGAACCCTACGAGCAGTACTTC	CASSLAGLAGEPYEQYF
NA	TRBV4-1	TRBJ1-6	few	TGCGCCAGCAGCCAAGTAGGGGCCGTAAGACCCCTCCACTTT	CASSQVGAVRPLHF
NA	TRBV7-2	TRBJ1-3	many	TGTGCCAGCAGCGCCGGGACACGCGACTCTGGAAACACCATATATTTT	CASSAGTRDSGNTIYF
NA	TRBV6-1	TRBJ2-1	NA	TGTGCCAGCAGTGAACGTCAGGGGAATGAGCAGTTCTTC	CASSERQGNEQFF
NA	TRBV10-1	TRBJ2-4	NA	TGCGCCAGCAGTGAGACCAGGGGAAGGGCCAAAAACATTCAGTACTTC	CASSETRGRAKNIQYF
NA	TRBV11-1	TRBJ2-7	NA	TGTGCCAGCAGCTCCAGGGAATACGAGCAGTACTTC	CASSSREYEQYF
NA	TRBV20-1	TRBJ1-2	few	TGCAGTGCCGCGGATTTAGCTAACTATGGCTACACCTTC	CSAADLANYGYTF
TRBD1	TRBV6-5	TRBJ1-6	NA	TGTGCCAGCAGTTATTCGACAGGGGGATATAATTCACCCCTCCACTTT	CASSYSTGGYNSPLHF
TRBD2	TRBV9	TRBJ2-4	NA	TGTGCCAGCAGTGCTAGCGGGACACAGTCCAAAAACATTCAGTACTTC	CASSASGTQSKNIQYF
TRBD1	TRBV12-3/TRBV12-4	TRBJ2-7	few	TGTGCCAGCAGTTTAGCCAGGACAGGGGGCAGCGCCGAGCAGTACTTC	CASSLARTGGSAEQYF
NA	TRBV6-2/TRBV6-3	TRBJ1-1	few	TGTGCCAGCAGAAGACCCGGGACACCCCCGCTTGAAGCTTTCTTT	CASRRPGTPPLEAFF
NA	TRBV5-6	TRBJ2-7	NA	TGTGCCAGCAGCGCGACAAACGAGGTCTACGAGCAGTACTTC	CASSATNEVYEQYF
TRBD2	TRBV5-1	TRBJ2-2	NA	TGCGCCAGCAGCTCCGACGGACTAGCGTCCGGGGAGCTGTTTTTT	CASSSDGLASGELFF